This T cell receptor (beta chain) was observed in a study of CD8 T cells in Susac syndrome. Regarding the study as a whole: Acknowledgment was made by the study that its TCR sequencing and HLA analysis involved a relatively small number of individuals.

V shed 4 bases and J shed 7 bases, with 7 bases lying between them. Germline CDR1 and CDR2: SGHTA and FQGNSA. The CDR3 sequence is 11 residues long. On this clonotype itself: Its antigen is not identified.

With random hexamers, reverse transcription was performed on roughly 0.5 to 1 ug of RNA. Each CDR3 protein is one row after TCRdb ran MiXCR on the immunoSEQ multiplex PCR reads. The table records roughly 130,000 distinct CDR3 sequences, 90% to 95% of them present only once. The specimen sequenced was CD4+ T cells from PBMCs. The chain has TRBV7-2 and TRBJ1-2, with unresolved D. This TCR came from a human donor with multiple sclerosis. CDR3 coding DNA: TGTGCCAGCAGCTCTCCCTCTGGCTACACCTTC. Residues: CASSSPSGYTF.